This record concerns one T cell receptor beta chain sequence. Its specificity is not known. These data belong to a study of regulatory T cells in long-lasting Graves disease. Overall study findings and caveats: Peripheral blood was the sole material, not thyroid tissue.

CDR3 regions were amplified by Arm-PCR using iRepertoire HTBI primers to build TCR beta libraries. TCRdb analysed the multiplex PCR reads with MiXCR anew, one entry per CDR3 protein. The sample carries 350,000 to 450,000 distinct CDR3 sequences, 15% recorded once. Trimming shortened V by 6 bases and J by 1 base, and 13 bases separated the two germline ends. Germline V gene sequence: CDR1 SGHDN, CDR2 FVKESK. CDR3 length: 15 amino acids. Specified time point: newly diagnosed GD, antithyroid drugs for less than 3 months. From RNA extracted from PBMCs, the TCR library was made. The sample also formed part of further work on T cells in Graves' hyperthyroidism and ophthalmopathy. As that report states: TCR CDR3 regions were first amplified by RT-PCR with HTBI primers.

The V call is TRBV14, the J call TRBJ2-1; perhaps TRBD2 as D (6 bases). This material consisted of peripheral blood mononuclear cells (PBMCs), taken at new diagnosis, from a patient treated with antithyroid drugs. This TCR came from a woman aged 40 to 50 with Graves disease. Written as DNA, the CDR3 is TGTGCCAGCAGTCGCCGGGACTTGTCCTACAATGAGCAGTTCTTC. Protein product: CASSRRDLSYNEQFF.